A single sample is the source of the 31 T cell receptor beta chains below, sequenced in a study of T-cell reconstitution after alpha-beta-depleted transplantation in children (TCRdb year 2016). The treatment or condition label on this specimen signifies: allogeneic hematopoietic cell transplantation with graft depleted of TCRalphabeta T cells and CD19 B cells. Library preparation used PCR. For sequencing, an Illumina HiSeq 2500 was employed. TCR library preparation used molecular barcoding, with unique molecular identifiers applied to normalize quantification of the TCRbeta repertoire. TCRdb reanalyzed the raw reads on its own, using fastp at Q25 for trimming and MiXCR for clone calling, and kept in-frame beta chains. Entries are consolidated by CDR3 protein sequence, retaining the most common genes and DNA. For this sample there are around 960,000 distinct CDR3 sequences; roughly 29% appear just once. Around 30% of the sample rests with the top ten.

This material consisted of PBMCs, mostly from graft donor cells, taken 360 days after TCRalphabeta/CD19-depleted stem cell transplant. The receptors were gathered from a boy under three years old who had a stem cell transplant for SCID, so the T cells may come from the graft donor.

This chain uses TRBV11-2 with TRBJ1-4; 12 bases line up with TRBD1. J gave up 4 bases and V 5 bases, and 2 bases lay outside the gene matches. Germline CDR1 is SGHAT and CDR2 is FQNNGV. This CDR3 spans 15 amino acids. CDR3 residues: CASSGTGGLNEKLFF. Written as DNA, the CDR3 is TGTGCCAGCAGCGGGACAGGGGGCCTTAATGAAAAACTGTTTTTT.

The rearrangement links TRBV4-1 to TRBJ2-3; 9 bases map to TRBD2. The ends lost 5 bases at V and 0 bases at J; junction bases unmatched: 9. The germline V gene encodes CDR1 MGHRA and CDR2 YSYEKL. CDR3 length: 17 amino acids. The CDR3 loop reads CASSALLAGLSTDTQYF. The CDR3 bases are TGCGCCAGCAGCGCCCTCCTAGCGGGGCTAAGCACAGATACGCAGTATTTT.

DNA of the CDR3: TGTGCCAGCAGTCTGTGGGACAGGGTTTTTTCCACAGATACGCAGTATTTT. Amino acid sequence: CASSLWDRVFSTDTQYF. This chain joins TRBV6-1 and TRBJ2-3; 9 nucleotides match TRBD1. The CDR3 consists of 17 residues. Germline CDR1 MNHNS, CDR2 SASEGT. J gave up 2 bases and V 5 bases, and 11 bases lay outside the gene matches.

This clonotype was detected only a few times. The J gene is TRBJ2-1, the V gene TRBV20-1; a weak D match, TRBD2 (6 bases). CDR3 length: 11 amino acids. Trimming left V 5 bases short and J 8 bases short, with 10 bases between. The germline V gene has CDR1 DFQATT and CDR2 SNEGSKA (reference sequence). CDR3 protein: CSAFSGYEQFF. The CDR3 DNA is TGCAGTGCTTTTAGCGGCTATGAGCAGTTCTTC.

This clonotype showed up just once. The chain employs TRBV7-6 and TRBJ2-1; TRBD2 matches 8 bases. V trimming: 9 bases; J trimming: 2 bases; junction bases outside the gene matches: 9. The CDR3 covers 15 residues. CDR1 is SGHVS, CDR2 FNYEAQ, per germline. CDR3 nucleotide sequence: TGTGCCAGTACCTATTCGGGGGGGCCCTACAATGAGCAGTTCTTC. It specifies CASTYSGGPYNEQFF.

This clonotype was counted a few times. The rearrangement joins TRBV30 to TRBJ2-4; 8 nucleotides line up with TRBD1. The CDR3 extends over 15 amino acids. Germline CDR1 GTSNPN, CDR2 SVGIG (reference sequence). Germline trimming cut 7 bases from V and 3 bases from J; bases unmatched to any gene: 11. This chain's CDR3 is CASGQGASGKNIQYF. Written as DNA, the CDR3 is TGTGCCTCCGGACAGGGAGCATCGGGCAAAAACATTCAGTACTTC.

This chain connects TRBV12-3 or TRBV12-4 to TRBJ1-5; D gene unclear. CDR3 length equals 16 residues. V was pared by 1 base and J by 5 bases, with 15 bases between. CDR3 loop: CASSLGHGSGYQPQHF. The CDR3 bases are TGTGCCAGCAGTTTAGGACACGGTTCGGGTTATCAGCCCCAGCATTTT.

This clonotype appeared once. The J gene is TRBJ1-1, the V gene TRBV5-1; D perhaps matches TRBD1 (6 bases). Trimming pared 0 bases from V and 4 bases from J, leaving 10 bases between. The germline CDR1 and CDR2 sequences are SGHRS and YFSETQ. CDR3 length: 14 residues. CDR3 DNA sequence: TGCGCCAGCAGCTTGGAATCGGGGGCCACTGAAGCTTTCTTT. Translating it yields CASSLESGATEAFF.

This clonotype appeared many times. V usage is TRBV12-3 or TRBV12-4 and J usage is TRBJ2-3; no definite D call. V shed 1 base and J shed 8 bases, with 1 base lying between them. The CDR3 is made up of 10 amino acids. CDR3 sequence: CASSLGTQYF. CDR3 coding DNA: TGTGCCAGCAGTTTAGGTACGCAGTATTTT.

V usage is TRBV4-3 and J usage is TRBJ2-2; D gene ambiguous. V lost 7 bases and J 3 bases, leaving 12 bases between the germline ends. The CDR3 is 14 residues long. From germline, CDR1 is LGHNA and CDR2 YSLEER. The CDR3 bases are TGCGCCAGCAAACGATCCTGGGACACCGGGGAGCTGTTTTTT. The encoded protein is CASKRSWDTGELFF.

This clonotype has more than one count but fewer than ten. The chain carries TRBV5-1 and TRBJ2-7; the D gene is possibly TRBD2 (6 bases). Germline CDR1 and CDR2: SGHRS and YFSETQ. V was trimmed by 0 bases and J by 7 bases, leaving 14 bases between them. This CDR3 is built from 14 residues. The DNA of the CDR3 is TGCGCCAGCAGCTTGGTACAGTACAGCGGGGAGCAGTACTTC. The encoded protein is CASSLVQYSGEQYF.

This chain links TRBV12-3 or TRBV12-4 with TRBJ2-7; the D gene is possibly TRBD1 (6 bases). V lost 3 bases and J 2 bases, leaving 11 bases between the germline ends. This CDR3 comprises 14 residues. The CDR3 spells CASSFSQGTYEQYF. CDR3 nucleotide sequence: TGTGCCAGCAGTTTTTCCCAGGGGACCTACGAGCAGTACTTC.

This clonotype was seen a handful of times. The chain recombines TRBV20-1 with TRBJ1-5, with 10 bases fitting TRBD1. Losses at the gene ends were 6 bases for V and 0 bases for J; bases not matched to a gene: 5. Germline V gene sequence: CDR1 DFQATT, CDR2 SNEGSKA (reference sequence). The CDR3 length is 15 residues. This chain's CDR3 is CSARTGGYSNQPQHF. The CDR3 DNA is TGCAGTGCGAGGACAGGGGGTTATAGCAATCAGCCCCAGCATTTT.

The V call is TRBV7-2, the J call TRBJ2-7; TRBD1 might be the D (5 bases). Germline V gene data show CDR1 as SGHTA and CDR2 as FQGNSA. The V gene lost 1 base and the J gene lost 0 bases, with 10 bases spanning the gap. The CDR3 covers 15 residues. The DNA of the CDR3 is TGTGCCAGCAGCTTAGAGGGGCCTTACTCCTACGAGCAGTACTTC. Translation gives CASSLEGPYSYEQYF.

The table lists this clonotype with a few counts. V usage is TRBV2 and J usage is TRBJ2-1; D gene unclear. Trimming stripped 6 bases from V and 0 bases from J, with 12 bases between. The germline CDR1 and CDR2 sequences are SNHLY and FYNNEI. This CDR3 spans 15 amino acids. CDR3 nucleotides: TGTGCCAGCAGACCCCACAGTAGCTCCTACAATGAGCAGTTCTTC. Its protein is CASRPHSSSYNEQFF.

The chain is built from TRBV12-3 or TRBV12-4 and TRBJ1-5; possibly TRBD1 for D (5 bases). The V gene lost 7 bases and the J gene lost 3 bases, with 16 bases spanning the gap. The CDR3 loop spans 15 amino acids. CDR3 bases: TGTGCCAGCACTTCCGGCAGGGCCCTCAATCAGCCCCAGCATTTT. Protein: CASTSGRALNQPQHF.

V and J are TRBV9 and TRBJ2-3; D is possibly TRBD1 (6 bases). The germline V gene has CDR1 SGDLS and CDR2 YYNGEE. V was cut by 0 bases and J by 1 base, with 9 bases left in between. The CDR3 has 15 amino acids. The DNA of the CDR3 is TGTGCCAGCAGCGTAGATGGGGGCCGCACAGATACGCAGTATTTT. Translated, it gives CASSVDGGRTDTQYF.

The CDR3 DNA reads TGTGCCAGCAGTGGACAGTACACCGGGGAGCTGTTTTTT. This encodes CASSGQYTGELFF. This chain joins TRBV6-6 and TRBJ2-2, with a tentative D call TRBD1 (6 bases). The V and J ends lost 5 bases and 3 bases respectively, with 7 bases between them. Germline CDR1 and CDR2: MNHNY and SVGAGI (reference sequence). The CDR3 has 13 residues.

The CDR3 region is CASRSDRASILSGANVLTF. The DNA for the CDR3 is TGTGCCAGCAGATCCGACAGGGCGTCTATTTTATCTGGGGCCAACGTCCTGACTTTC. The J gene is TRBJ2-6, the V gene TRBV6-1; 7 bases are shared with TRBD1. The V gene's germline CDR1 is MNHNS and CDR2 SASEGT. This CDR3 contains 19 residues. The V gene end was trimmed by 6 bases and the J gene end by 1 base; junction bases not matched to a gene: 15.

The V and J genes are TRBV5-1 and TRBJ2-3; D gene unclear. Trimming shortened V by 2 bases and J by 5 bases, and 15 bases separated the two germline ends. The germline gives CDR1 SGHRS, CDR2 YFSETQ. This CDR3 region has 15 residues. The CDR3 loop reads CASSLDRPPRDTQYF. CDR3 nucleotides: TGCGCCAGCAGCTTAGACCGCCCGCCCAGAGATACGCAGTATTTT.

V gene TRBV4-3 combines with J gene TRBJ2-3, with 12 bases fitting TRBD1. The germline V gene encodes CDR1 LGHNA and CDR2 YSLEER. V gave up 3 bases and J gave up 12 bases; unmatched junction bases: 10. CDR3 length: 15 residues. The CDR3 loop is CASSQDRDRGQSQYF. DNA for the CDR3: TGCGCCAGCAGCCAGGACCGGGACAGGGGGCAGAGCCAGTATTTT.

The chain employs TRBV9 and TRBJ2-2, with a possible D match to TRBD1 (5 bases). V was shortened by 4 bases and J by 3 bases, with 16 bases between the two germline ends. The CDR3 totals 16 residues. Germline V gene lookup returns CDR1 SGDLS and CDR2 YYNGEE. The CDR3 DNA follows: TGTGCCAGCAGCCCCCGGGCCAGGGCGGACACCGGGGAGCTGTTTTTT. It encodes CASSPRARADTGELFF.

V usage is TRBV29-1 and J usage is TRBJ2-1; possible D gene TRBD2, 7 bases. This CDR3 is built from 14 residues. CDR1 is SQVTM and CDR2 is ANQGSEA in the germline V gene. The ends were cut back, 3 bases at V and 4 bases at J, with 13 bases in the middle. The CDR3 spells CSVDDGGPYNEQFF. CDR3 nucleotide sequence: TGCAGCGTTGATGACGGGGGGCCTTACAATGAGCAGTTCTTC.

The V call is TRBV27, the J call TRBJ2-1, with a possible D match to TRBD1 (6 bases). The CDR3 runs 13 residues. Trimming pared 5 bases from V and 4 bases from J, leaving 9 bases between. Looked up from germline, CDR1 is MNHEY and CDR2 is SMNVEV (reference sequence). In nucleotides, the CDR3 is TGTGCCAGCAGTCCGGGACATTACAATGAGCAGTTCTTC. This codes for CASSPGHYNEQFF.

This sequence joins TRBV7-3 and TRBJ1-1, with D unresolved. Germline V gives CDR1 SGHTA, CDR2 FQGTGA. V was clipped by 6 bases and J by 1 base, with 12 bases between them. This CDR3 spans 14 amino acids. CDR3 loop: CASSRMPGNTEAFF. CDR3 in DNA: TGTGCCAGCAGTCGAATGCCAGGGAACACTGAAGCTTTCTTT.

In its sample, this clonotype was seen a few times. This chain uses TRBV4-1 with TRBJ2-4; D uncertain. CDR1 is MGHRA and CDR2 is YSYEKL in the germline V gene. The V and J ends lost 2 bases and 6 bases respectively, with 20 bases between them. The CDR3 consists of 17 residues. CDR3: CASSQFSIGSNRNIQYF. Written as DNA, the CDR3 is TGCGCCAGCAGCCAATTCTCTATAGGTTCAAACAGAAACATTCAGTACTTC.

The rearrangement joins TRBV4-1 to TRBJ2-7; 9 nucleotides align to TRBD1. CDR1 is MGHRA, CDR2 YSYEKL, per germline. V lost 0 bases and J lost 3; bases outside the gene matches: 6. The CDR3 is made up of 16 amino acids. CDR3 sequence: CASSQEAGQGRYEQYF. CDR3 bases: TGCGCCAGCAGCCAAGAGGCTGGACAGGGGCGCTACGAGCAGTACTTC.

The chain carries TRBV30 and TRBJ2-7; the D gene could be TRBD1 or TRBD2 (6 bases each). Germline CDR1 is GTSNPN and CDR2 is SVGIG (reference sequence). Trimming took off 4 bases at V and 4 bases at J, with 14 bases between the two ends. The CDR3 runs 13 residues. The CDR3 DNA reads TGTGCCTGGAAGGGGGGATCCCCTTACGAGCAGTACTTC. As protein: CAWKGGSPYEQYF. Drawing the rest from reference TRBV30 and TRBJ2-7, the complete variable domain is SQTIHQWPATLVQPVGSPLSLECTVEGTSNPNLYWYRQAAGRGLQLLFYSVGIGQISSEVPQNLSASRPQDRQFILSSKKLLLSDSGFYLCAWKGGSPYEQYFGPGTRLTVT.

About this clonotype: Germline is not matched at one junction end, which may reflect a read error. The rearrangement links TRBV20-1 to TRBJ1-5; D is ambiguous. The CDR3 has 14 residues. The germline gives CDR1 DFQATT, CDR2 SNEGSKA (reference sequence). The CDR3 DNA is TGCAGTGTTAGAGTTGGGCAGCCGGATCAGCCCCAGCATTTT. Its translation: CSVRVGQPDQPQHF.

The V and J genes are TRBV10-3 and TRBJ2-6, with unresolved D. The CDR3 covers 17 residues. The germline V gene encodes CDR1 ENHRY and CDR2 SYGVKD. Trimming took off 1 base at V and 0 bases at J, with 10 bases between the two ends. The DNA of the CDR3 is TGTGCCATCAGTGAGTTTGCATTATCCTCTGGGGCCAACGTCCTGACTTTC. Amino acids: CAISEFALSSGANVLTF.

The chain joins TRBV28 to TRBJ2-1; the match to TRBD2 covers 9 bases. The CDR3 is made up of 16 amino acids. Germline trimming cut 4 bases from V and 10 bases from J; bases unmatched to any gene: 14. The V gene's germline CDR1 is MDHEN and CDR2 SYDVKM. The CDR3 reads CASSSFIAGVWGEQFF. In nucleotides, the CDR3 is TGTGCCAGCAGTTCATTTATAGCGGGGGTTTGGGGGGAGCAGTTCTTC. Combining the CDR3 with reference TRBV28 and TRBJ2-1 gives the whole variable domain DVKVTQSSRYLVKRTGEKVFLECVQDMDHENMFWYRQDPGLGLRLIYFSYDVKMKEKGDIPEGYSVSREKKERFSLILESASTNQTSMYLCASSSFIAGVWGEQFFGPGTRLTVL.